The 2 T cell receptor beta chains in this list originate from one sample, sequenced in a study of shared clonotypes between healthy human individuals. Repertoires were generated with immunoSEQ multiplex PCR, while TCRdb's copy carries only in-frame clones and drops some. The data contain about 490,000 clones, 81% of them seen just once; the ten biggest clones take up about 13%. Specimen: PBMCs. All receptors come from a woman aged 40 to 49 in good health. Some clones in this sample may be carry-over from other donors' samples.

This clone has ten or more counts. The same CDR3 also results from other DNA sequences found in this sample. The chain carries TRBV4-1 and TRBJ2-7; 8 bases fit TRBD2. This CDR3 is built from 16 residues. Germline CDR1 MGHRA, CDR2 YSYEKL. V was clipped by 4 bases and J by 10 bases; unmatched bases: 18. CDR3 residues: CASSRTPGLAQLGQYF. In DNA, the CDR3 is TGCGCCAGCAGCCGCACGCCCGGACTAGCTCAACTCGGTCAGTACTTC.

The rearrangement uses TRBV19 and TRBJ1-4; D remains ambiguous. V shed 7 bases and J shed 8 bases, with 14 bases lying between them. In germline, CDR1 is LNHDA, CDR2 SQIVND (reference sequence). CDR3 length: 13 residues. CDR3 region: CASNYGRPEKLFF. The CDR3 region has the DNA TGTGCCAGTAATTACGGACGTCCAGAAAAACTGTTTTTT.